Below, 26 T cell receptor beta chains from the same sample are listed, as sequenced in a study of post-analysis software for immune sequencing data. cDNA libraries of TCR beta carried unique molecular identifiers. TCRdb itself ran the PCR reads through MiXCR, one entry per CDR3 protein. The sample carries 650,000 to 850,000 distinct CDR3 sequences, approximately 44% recorded once. Whole-study findings and limits: In patients, about five TRBV segments were more frequent than in controls, with TRBV5-6, TRBV5-1 and TRBV20-1 among them.

What these receptors recognize is not known. The sample taken for sequencing was blood. Receptor source: a girl aged 5 to 17 with multiple sclerosis.

This clonotype was counted at least ten times. The chain is built from TRBV6-1 and TRBJ1-2; TRBD1 matches at 7 bases. Looked up from germline, CDR1 is MNHNS and CDR2 is SASEGT. V shed 6 bases, J shed 4 bases, and the junction held 8 bases outside the gene matches. The CDR3 extends over 14 amino acids. CDR3: CASSTGDQRYGYTF. DNA for the CDR3: TGTGCCAGCAGCACAGGGGACCAACGCTATGGCTACACCTTC.

The chain is built from TRBV20-1 and TRBJ1-1; maybe TRBD1 (6 bases). The V gene lost 3 bases and the J gene lost 5 bases, with 16 bases spanning the gap. This CDR3 spans 14 amino acids. The germline gives CDR1 DFQATT, CDR2 SNEGSKA (reference sequence). The chain's CDR3 is CSASETGRGTEAFF. CDR3 bases: TGCAGTGCTAGCGAGACAGGTAGAGGGACTGAAGCTTTCTTT.

This clonotype came up a few times. The J gene is TRBJ1-2, the V gene TRBV6-6; maybe TRBD1 (6 bases). The CDR3 is 13 residues long. CDR1 is MNHNY, CDR2 SVGAGI, per germline (reference sequence). Trimming left V 7 bases short and J 4 bases short, with 13 bases between. The CDR3 spells CASTPRDIYGYTF. The DNA of the CDR3 is TGTGCCAGCACCCCTCGGGACATCTATGGCTACACCTTC.

This sequence joins TRBV15 and TRBJ2-1; a weak D match, TRBD2 (5 bases). This CDR3 contains 16 residues. The V gene's germline CDR1 is LNHNV and CDR2 YYDKDF (reference sequence). Trimming stripped 3 bases from V and 0 bases from J, with 12 bases between. CDR3: CATSRESGSSYNEQFF. The CDR3 DNA reads TGTGCCACCAGCAGGGAGAGCGGAAGCTCCTACAATGAGCAGTTCTTC. Filled out from reference TRBV15 and TRBJ2-1, the complete variable domain reads DAMVIQNPRYQVTQFGKPVTLSCSQTLNHNVMYWYQQKSSQAPKLLFHYYDKDFNNEADTPDNFQSRRPNTSFCFLDIRSPGLGDTAMYLCATSRESGSSYNEQFFGPGTRLTVL.

The chain combines TRBV20-1 with TRBJ2-1, with 13 bases fitting TRBD2. The end of the DNA aligns better with TRBJ2-7, so the J call may be wrong. Germline V gives CDR1 DFQATT, CDR2 SNEGSKA (reference sequence). The length of the CDR3 is 16 residues. DNA of the CDR3: TGCAGTGCTAGAGGGACTAGCGGGGGCTCCTACAATGAGCAGTACTTC. It codes for CSARGTSGGSYNEQYF.

This clonotype was observed a few times. The chain has TRBV20-1 and TRBJ2-7, with TRBD1 identical over 9 bases. CDR1 is DFQATT and CDR2 is SNEGSKA in the germline V gene (reference sequence). This CDR3 is built from 15 residues. CDR3 sequence (DNA): TGCAGCACGGGGACCGGGACAGGGTACGTCCACGAGCAGTACTTC. This encodes CSTGTGTGYVHEQYF.

The chain employs TRBV7-9 and TRBJ2-1; 7 nucleotides match TRBD2. The V gene end was trimmed by 4 bases and the J gene end by 2 bases; junction bases not matched to a gene: 2. Germline CDR1 SEHNR, CDR2 FQNEAQ (reference sequence). The CDR3 consists of 14 residues. For the CDR3, the DNA is TGTGCCAGCAGCTCCCTAGCGGCCTACAATGAGCAGTTCTTC. Its translation: CASSSLAAYNEQFF.

The chain links TRBV7-9 to TRBJ2-7; possibly TRBD1 or TRBD2 for D (5 bases each). Germline V gives CDR1 SEHNR, CDR2 FQNEAQ (reference sequence). Between the trimmed V and J ends, which lost 0 bases and 3 bases, there was a span of 15 bases. The CDR3 consists of 16 residues. Here the CDR3 DNA reads TGTGCCAGCAGCTTAGCGCTGGCGGAGAGGGGCTACGAGCAGTACTTC. It codes for CASSLALAERGYEQYF.

This clonotype was observed a single time. This chain links TRBV7-8 with TRBJ2-7; the D gene could be TRBD1 or TRBD2 (5 bases each). Trimming pared 5 bases from V and 1 base from J, leaving 15 bases between. There are 15 residues in the CDR3. Germline V gene sequence: CDR1 SGHVS, CDR2 FQNEAQ. The CDR3 loop reads CASSIDRDRSYEQYF. The CDR3 bases are TGTGCCAGCAGCATCGACCGGGACCGATCCTACGAGCAGTACTTC. The variable domain in full, with the rest retrieved from reference TRBV7-8 and TRBJ2-7, is GAGVSQSPRYKVAKRGQDVALRCDPISGHVSLFWYQQALGQGPEFLTYFQNEAQLDKSGLPSDRFFAERPEGSVSTLKIQRTQQEDSAVYLCASSIDRDRSYEQYFGPGTRLTVT.

In DNA, the CDR3 is TGTGCCAGCAGTCCCAGCGTGGCGAACACCGGGGAGCTGTTTTTT. Amino acid sequence: CASSPSVANTGELFF. V is TRBV12-3 or TRBV12-4 and J is TRBJ2-2; D not certain. Trimming pared 5 bases from V and 0 bases from J, leaving 10 bases between. The CDR3 contains 15 residues.

As regards this clonotype: With a much larger clone just one base away, this may be a read error. The gene calls are TRBV6-2 or TRBV6-3 and TRBJ2-7; TRBD2 matches at 10 bases. Germline-derived CDR1 and CDR2 are MNHEY and SVGEGT. The CDR3 has 14 amino acids. Germline trimming cut 5 bases from V and 1 base from J; bases unmatched to any gene: 2. The CDR3 spells CASSILAGSYEQYF. As DNA, the CDR3 is TGTGCCAGCAGTATACTAGCGGGATCCTACGAGCAGTACTTC.

CDR3 protein: CASSGGGRQETQYF. The CDR3 DNA reads TGTGCCAGCAGCGGAGGAGGCAGGCAAGAGACCCAGTACTTC. The genes are TRBV9 and TRBJ2-5; possibly TRBD2 for D (5 bases). The CDR3 has 14 residues. Per germline, CDR1 SGDLS and CDR2 YYNGEE. V was clipped by 3 bases and J by 2 bases, with 11 bases between them.

The rearrangement links TRBV14 to TRBJ2-3; a possible D gene is TRBD1 (6 bases). There are 18 residues in the CDR3. In germline, CDR1 is SGHDN, CDR2 FVKESK. V lost 5 bases and J lost 0, with 21 bases in between. CDR3 protein: CASSKGAAWGLSTDTQYF. The CDR3 bases are TGTGCCAGCAGCAAAGGGGCCGCGTGGGGGCTCAGCACAGATACGCAGTATTTT.

The chain employs TRBV19 and TRBJ2-4, with TRBD2 identical over 9 bases. The tail of the sequence fits TRBJ2-7 better, so the J call may be wrong. This CDR3 is built from 16 residues. In germline, CDR1 is LNHDA, CDR2 SQIVND (reference sequence). The CDR3: CASSRLTGTSISEQYF. Written as DNA, the CDR3 is TGTGCCAGTAGTAGACTTACCGGGACTAGCATCAGCGAGCAGTACTTC.

The rearrangement links TRBV20-1 to TRBJ2-1; D may be TRBD2 (6 bases). Germline V gene sequence: CDR1 DFQATT, CDR2 SNEGSKA (reference sequence). V lost 0 bases and J lost 4, with 13 bases in between. The CDR3 contains 15 residues. The CDR3 spells CSAREGTSPYNEQFF. CDR3 bases: TGCAGTGCTAGAGAAGGCACTAGCCCTTACAATGAGCAGTTCTTC.

The chain is built from TRBV29-1 and TRBJ1-2; tentatively, D is TRBD1 (6 bases). Trimming cost V 4 bases and J 4 bases, with 22 bases left between them. The CDR3 is 16 residues long. CDR1 SQVTM and CDR2 ANQGSEA come from the germline V gene. CDR3 DNA sequence: TGCAGCGTTGCCTTGGGGGGCGATGCTTTAGGCTATGGCTACACCTTC. It codes for CSVALGGDALGYGYTF.

The chain couples TRBV6-6 to TRBJ2-5; D is possibly TRBD1 (6 bases). V lost 6 bases and J 5 bases, leaving 22 bases between the germline ends. CDR3 length: 16 residues. Germline CDR1 reads MNHNY; CDR2 reads SVGAGI (reference sequence). The CDR3 region is CASRTTTTGSGETQYF. In nucleotides, the CDR3 is TGTGCCAGCAGGACCACAACGACAGGATCGGGGGAGACCCAGTACTTC.

V gene TRBV7-9 combines with J gene TRBJ1-5; D remains unclear. Trimming stripped 5 bases from V and 0 bases from J, with 14 bases between. The CDR3 covers 16 residues. Looked up from germline, CDR1 is SEHNR and CDR2 is FQNEAQ (reference sequence). CDR3 DNA sequence: TGTGCCAGCAGCCCCCCCGGAGGGCTTAGCAATCAGCCCCAGCATTTT. Translated: CASSPPGGLSNQPQHF.

This clonotype occurred a few times. The chain recombines TRBV20-1 with TRBJ2-7, with D hard to call. The CDR3 extends over 14 amino acids. Looked up from germline, CDR1 is DFQATT and CDR2 is SNEGSKA (reference sequence). The V and J ends lost 3 bases and 5 bases respectively, with 17 bases between them. CDR3 nucleotide sequence: TGCAGTGCTAGTTACGGCCGATCAGTCGACGAGCAGTACTTC. This sequence encodes CSASYGRSVDEQYF.

This clonotype was recorded a few times. The chain has TRBV4-3 and TRBJ2-7, with TRBD2 matching 7 bases. Germline-derived CDR1 and CDR2 are LGHNA and YSLEER. With V trimmed by 0 bases and J by 0 bases, 8 bases remained unmatched. The CDR3 covers 17 residues. CDR3 sequence reads: CASSQDLRGRASYEQYF. In nucleotides, the CDR3 is TGCGCCAGCAGCCAAGATCTACGGGGGAGGGCCTCCTACGAGCAGTACTTC.

The chain couples TRBV25-1 to TRBJ1-1; perhaps TRBD1 as D (5 bases). Trimming took off 0 bases at V and 5 bases at J, with 10 bases between the two ends. The CDR3 has 14 amino acids. Germline V gene lookup returns CDR1 MGHDK and CDR2 SYGVNS. CDR3 coding DNA: TGTGCCAGCAGTGAATATTATGGGGGGACTGAAGCTTTCTTT. This translates into CASSEYYGGTEAFF. Together with reference TRBV25-1 and TRBJ1-1, the CDR3 gives the full variable domain: EADIYQTPRYLVIGTGKKITLECSQTMGHDKMYWYQQDPGMELHLIHYSYGVNSTEKGDLSSESTVSRIRTEHFPLTLESARPSHTSQYLCASSEYYGGTEAFFGQGTRLTVV.

The chain links TRBV5-1 to TRBJ2-6, with D perhaps matching TRBD1 (6 bases). Trimming took off 4 bases at V and 4 bases at J, with 12 bases between the two ends. Germline CDR1 SGHRS, CDR2 YFSETQ. This CDR3 is built from 15 residues. The DNA for the CDR3 is TGCGCCAGCAGCCGCACAGGGTTCGGGGCCAACGTCCTGACTTTC. It specifies CASSRTGFGANVLTF. Complete variable domain (other parts from reference TRBV5-1 and TRBJ2-6): KAGVTQTPRYLIKTRGQQVTLSCSPISGHRSVSWYQQTPGQGLQFLFEYFSETQRNKGNFPGRFSGRQFSNSRSEMNVSTLELGDSALYLCASSRTGFGANVLTFGAGSRLTVL.

The CDR3 sequence: CASRPGDKGTEAFF. Written as DNA, the CDR3 is TGTGCCAGCAGACCAGGGGATAAGGGCACTGAAGCTTTCTTT. This rearrangement joins TRBV6-5 to TRBJ1-1, with D perhaps TRBD1 (6 bases). The CDR3 runs to 14 residues. Germline lookup yields CDR1 MNHEY and CDR2 SVGAGI. The germline V and J ends were trimmed by 6 bases and 4 bases, with 15 bases remaining between them.

This chain connects TRBV7-9 to TRBJ2-3; 8 bases align to TRBD1. CDR3 length equals 16 residues. Germline V lookup: CDR1 SEHNR, CDR2 FQNEAQ (reference sequence). The junction had 12 bases not matched to a gene; V was cut back by 5 bases and J by 5 bases. CDR3 residues: CASSPRMGQEGDTQYF. CDR3 DNA sequence: TGTGCCAGCAGCCCTCGAATGGGACAGGAGGGAGATACGCAGTATTTT.

J is TRBJ2-5 and V is TRBV27; 8 bases fit TRBD2. The CDR3 is made up of 16 amino acids. With 1 base clipped from V and 11 bases from J, the junction kept 15 bases outside the gene matches. Germline CDR1 reads MNHEY; CDR2 reads SMNVEV (reference sequence). DNA for the CDR3: TGTGCCAGCAGTTTATACTCAGCGGGAGCCCGGGGGGAGCAGTACTTC. Its protein is CASSLYSAGARGEQYF.

This clonotype was detected only once. A read error may account for a junction end that differs from germline. The chain is built from TRBV6-6 and TRBJ2-6; D remains unclear. The CDR3 totals 17 residues. Germline V gene data show CDR1 as MNHNY and CDR2 as SVGAGI (reference sequence). CDR3 sequence (DNA): TGTGCCAGCAATTACTCGAACCGGGTGGCTGGGGCCAACGTCCTGACTTTC. It is translated as CASNYSNRVAGANVLTF.